These 16 T cell receptor beta chains came from one sample sequenced in a study of T cell responses to AZD1222 COVID-19 vaccine. Clones were read by immunoSEQ multiplex PCR, and TCRdb kept only the in-frame ones, dropping some. The table lists approximately 200,000 clones, almost 95% of them singletons, with 7.5% to 10% in the top ten. The sequences come from peripheral blood, collected on day 0 of AZD1222 vaccination. The receptors were gathered from an adult in good health.

This chain links TRBV9 with TRBJ2-3; D call uncertain. V shed 2 bases and J shed 6 bases, with 10 bases lying between them. Looked up from germline, CDR1 is SGDLS and CDR2 is YYNGEE. The CDR3 spans 13 residues. CDR3 amino acids: CASSVGTRDTQYF. The CDR3 bases are TGTGCCAGCAGCGTTGGAACACGGGATACGCAGTATTTT.

This chain connects TRBV6-6 to TRBJ2-7, with TRBD2 matching 13 bases. Trimming took 5 bases from V and 0 from J; bases not matched to a gene: 7. Germline CDR1 is MNHNY and CDR2 is SVGAGI (reference sequence). This CDR3 contains 17 residues. CDR3 DNA sequence: TGTGCCAGCAGTCTTGGACTAGCGGGGGCCCTCTCCTACGAGCAGTACTTC. Protein: CASSLGLAGALSYEQYF.

The chain uses TRBV28 and TRBJ2-7, with 14 bases lining up with TRBD2. V lost 5 bases, J lost 4 bases, and 7 bases stayed unmatched. Germline V lookup: CDR1 MDHEN, CDR2 SYDVKM. This CDR3 is built from 16 residues. The CDR3 DNA is TGTGCCAGCAGTCCCTGGACTAGCGGGAGGTATTACGAGCAGTACTTC. As protein: CASSPWTSGRYYEQYF.

This rearrangement joins TRBV19 to TRBJ1-5; D possibly corresponds to TRBD1 (6 bases). The V gene's germline CDR1 is LNHDA and CDR2 SQIVND (reference sequence). Trimming stripped 3 bases from V and 4 bases from J, with 19 bases between. This CDR3 is 17 amino acids long. CDR3 residues: CASSILKQGFGNQPQHF. As DNA, the CDR3 is TGTGCCAGTAGTATCCTCAAACAGGGTTTTGGGAATCAGCCCCAGCATTTT.

The rearrangement joins TRBV24-1 to TRBJ2-3; 8 nucleotides line up with TRBD2. CDR3 length equals 17 residues. Trimming took 2 bases from V and 0 from J; bases not matched to a gene: 6. Germline lookup yields CDR1 KGHDR and CDR2 SFDVKD. CDR3 nucleotide sequence: TGTGCCACCAGTGATTACCCTAGCGGGTTTAGCACAGATACGCAGTATTTT. It encodes CATSDYPSGFSTDTQYF.

The chain has TRBV27 and TRBJ2-1; D uncertain. The CDR3 contains 16 residues. Germline V gives CDR1 MNHEY, CDR2 SMNVEV (reference sequence). The V and J ends lost 5 bases and 5 bases respectively, with 19 bases between them. Here the CDR3 reads CASSPPRLAPHNEQFF. The CDR3 DNA reads TGTGCCAGCAGTCCCCCCAGGTTGGCGCCCCACAATGAGCAGTTCTTC.

V usage is TRBV6-2 or TRBV6-3 and J usage is TRBJ2-7; the match to TRBD2 covers 7 bases. Trimming removed 2 bases from V and 3 bases from J; junction bases left unmatched: 7. This CDR3 comprises 15 residues. Germline loops: CDR1 MNHEY, CDR2 SVGEGT. The CDR3 region is CASSYVAGVHYEQYF. The CDR3 region has the DNA TGTGCCAGCAGTTACGTGGCGGGAGTCCACTACGAGCAGTACTTC.

This clone was detected only a few times. The genes are TRBV19 and TRBJ2-7; the D gene could be TRBD1 or TRBD2 (5 bases each). Germline V gene data show CDR1 as LNHDA and CDR2 as SQIVND (reference sequence). Trimming pared 8 bases from V and 2 bases from J, leaving 13 bases between. This CDR3 has 13 residues. In DNA, the CDR3 is TGTGCCAGTCAGGGACCCGCAGCCTACGAGCAGTACTTC. Protein sequence: CASQGPAAYEQYF.

This clone was recorded only once. The chain is built from TRBV10-3 and TRBJ1-5; TRBD1 matches 10 bases. This CDR3 contains 15 residues. The germline V gene has CDR1 ENHRY and CDR2 SYGVKD. The trim removed 3 bases at V and 6 bases at J, leaving 5 bases unmatched. CDR3: CAISDLGTGAQPQHF. The DNA for the CDR3 is TGTGCCATCAGTGACCTTGGGACAGGGGCTCAGCCCCAGCATTTT.

The chain couples TRBV15 to TRBJ2-7; D might be TRBD1 (6 bases). V gave up 5 bases and J gave up 0 bases, with 11 bases separating them. Per the germline V gene, CDR1 is LNHNV and CDR2 is YYDKDF (reference sequence). This CDR3 region has 14 residues. CDR3 loop: CATSRDRISYEQYF. CDR3 nucleotides: TGTGCCACCAGCCGTGACAGGATCTCCTACGAGCAGTACTTC.

This clone was counted between two and nine times. This chain links TRBV6-1 with TRBJ2-7; 9 bases are a match to TRBD2. With V trimmed by 1 base and J by 0 bases, 4 bases remained unmatched. Germline-derived CDR1 and CDR2 are MNHNS and SASEGT. The CDR3 contains 16 residues. CDR3 nucleotide sequence: TGTGCCAGCAGTGAAGTGGCGGGGGGGAGCTCCTACGAGCAGTACTTC. Its translation is CASSEVAGGSSYEQYF.

This chain links TRBV27 with TRBJ2-1; 9 nucleotides agree with TRBD2. Trimming took 0 bases from V and 5 from J; bases not matched to a gene: 8. CDR3 length: 17 amino acids. CDR1 is MNHEY and CDR2 is SMNVEV in the germline V gene (reference sequence). Written as DNA, the CDR3 is TGTGCCAGCAGTTTATCGAGGGCTAGCGGGATGCACAATGAGCAGTTCTTC. Its protein is CASSLSRASGMHNEQFF.

The chain recombines TRBV27 with TRBJ2-1; TRBD1 matches at 8 bases. With V trimmed by 5 bases and J by 0 bases, 3 bases remained unmatched. Germline CDR1 is MNHEY and CDR2 is SMNVEV (reference sequence). The CDR3 covers 15 residues. CDR3 sequence reads: CASSADRDSYNEQFF. In DNA, the CDR3 is TGTGCCAGCAGTGCGGACAGGGACTCCTACAATGAGCAGTTCTTC.

The chain employs TRBV7-6 and TRBJ2-7; 9 nucleotides align to TRBD2. This CDR3 comprises 14 residues. CDR1 and CDR2 from the germline V gene are SGHVS and FNYEAQ. The trim removed 5 bases at V and 2 bases at J, leaving 4 bases unmatched. CDR3 in amino acids: CASSVGGRAYEQYF. CDR3 DNA: TGTGCCAGCAGCGTAGGCGGGAGGGCCTACGAGCAGTACTTC.

The chain joins TRBV10-3 to TRBJ2-1; 15 bases match TRBD2. Germline assignment: CDR1 ENHRY and CDR2 SYGVKD. This CDR3 spans 19 amino acids. Losses at the gene ends were 6 bases for V and 2 bases for J; bases not matched to a gene: 11. The CDR3: CAIRGGLAGGPGAYNEQFF. CDR3 in DNA: TGTGCCATCAGGGGCGGACTAGCGGGAGGGCCGGGGGCCTACAATGAGCAGTTCTTC.

This chain links TRBV10-2 with TRBJ1-6; TRBD1 agrees at 10 bases. The CDR3 runs 16 residues. V was pared by 3 bases and J by 10 bases, with 9 bases of the junction left unmatched. Germline CDR1 and CDR2: WSHSY and SAAADI. CDR3 sequence (DNA): TGCGCCAGCAGTGATCCGGGACAGGGGTTAGGGTCACCCCTCCACTTT. Translated: CASSDPGQGLGSPLHF.